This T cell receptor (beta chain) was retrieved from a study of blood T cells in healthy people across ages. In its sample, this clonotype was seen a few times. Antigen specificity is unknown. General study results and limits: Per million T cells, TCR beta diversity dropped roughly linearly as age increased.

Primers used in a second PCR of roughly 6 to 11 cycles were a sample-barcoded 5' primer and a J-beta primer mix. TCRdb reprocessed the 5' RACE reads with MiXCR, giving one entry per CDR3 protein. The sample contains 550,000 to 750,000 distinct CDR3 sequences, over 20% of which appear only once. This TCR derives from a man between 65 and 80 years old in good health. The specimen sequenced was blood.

The CDR3 DNA reads as TGTGCCAGCAGTCCTCCGGGACAGGGGGTATCGAACTCAGATACGCAGTATTTT. This encodes CASSPPGQGVSNSDTQYF. The V call is TRBV28, the J call TRBJ2-3; 11 bases are a match to TRBD1. Germline assignment: CDR1 MDHEN and CDR2 SYDVKM. The CDR3 is 18 residues long. V was pared by 5 bases and J by 4 bases, with 14 bases of the junction left unmatched.